This is a list of T cell receptor beta chains from one sample in a study of shared clonotypes between healthy human individuals. TCRdb keeps only in-frame clones here, not all; method: immunoSEQ multiplex PCR. In the table there are about 2.4 million clones, approximately 93% of which are singletons. The sequencing input was naive CD4+ T cells from PBMCs. The receptors originated from a man younger than 35 in good health. Some clones in this sample may be carry-over from other donors' samples. Both conserved end residues are part of each CDR3. A D gene is named only where the DNA matches it firmly. Not every row has a clone size; where given, it reads once, few, many or a size class.

v_gene	len	d_gene	j_gene	abundance	CDR3nt	CDR3aa
TRBV4-2	15	-	TRBJ2-2	-	TGTGCCAGCAGCCCCGGGACTCTCCTTAGCGGGGAGCTGTTTTTT	CASSPGTLLSGELFF
TRBV18	14	-	TRBJ2-3	once	TGTGCCAGCTCACCAGGGCAGAGCACAGATACGCAGTATTTT	CASSPGQSTDTQYF
TRBV7-6	15	TRBD1	TRBJ2-5	-	TGTGCCAGCAGCTTGGGACAGGGAGGGGCGGAGACCCAGTACTTC	CASSLGQGGAETQYF
TRBV5-1	14	TRBD1	TRBJ1-2	-	TGCGCCAGCAGCCCAGTCAGGGGGGACTATGGCTACACCTTC	CASSPVRGDYGYTF
TRBV7-2	13	-	TRBJ1-6	-	TGTGCCAGCAGCTTACAGGGAAGTTCACCCCTCCACTTT	CASSLQGSSPLHF
TRBV9	15	TRBD2	TRBJ2-7	-	TGTGCCAGCAGCGTAGGGACTAGCGGTCCCTACGAGCAGTACTTC	CASSVGTSGPYEQYF
TRBV5-1	14	TRBD1	TRBJ2-1	-	TGCGCCAGCAGCTTGGGGACAGGATCCAATGAGCAGTTCTTC	CASSLGTGSNEQFF
TRBV11-3	19	-	TRBJ2-1	-	TGTGCCAGCAGCTTAGGCACAGGGAAATGGGAAAGGACCTACAATGAGCAGTTCTTC	CASSLGTGKWERTYNEQFF
TRBV28	13	-	TRBJ2-7	-	TGTGCCAGCAGGACGGGCTTTACCTACGAGCAGTACTTC	CASRTGFTYEQYF
TRBV6-5	14	-	TRBJ2-7	-	TGTGCCAGTAGAACGGGGTCCCCTTCTGGCGAGCAGTACTTC	CASRTGSPSGEQYF
TRBV7-2	12	-	TRBJ2-2	-	TGTGCCAGCAGCGTAACCCGCGGGGAGCTGTTTTTT	CASSVTRGELFF
TRBV9	13	-	TRBJ2-7	-	TGTGCCAGCACCCGGGCGGGTATTGGCGAGCAGTACTTC	CASTRAGIGEQYF
TRBV28	12	TRBD1	TRBJ2-7	-	TGTGCCAGCAGGACAGGGGGATACGAGCAGTACTTC	CASRTGGYEQYF
TRBV9	16	-	TRBJ2-7	-	TGTGCCAGCAGCGTAGATTCGGCTCCGGGGGCCTACGAGCAGTACTTC	CASSVDSAPGAYEQYF
TRBV27	14	-	TRBJ2-7	once	TGTGCCAGCAGCCCGGGACCGCCATTTTACGAGCAGTACTTC	CASSPGPPFYEQYF
TRBV6-6	15	TRBD2	TRBJ2-7	-	TGTGCCAGCAGACGCCTAGCGGACCAATCCTACGAGCAGTACTTC	CASRRLADQSYEQYF
TRBV19	17	-	TRBJ1-5	-	TGTGCCAGTAGTACCCCCAAAGACAGACCGATGGGTCAGCCCCAGCATTTT	CASSTPKDRPMGQPQHF
TRBV30	14	-	TRBJ2-3	-	TGTGCCTGGAGTGTGGGACTTCGGGGGGATACGCAGTATTTT	CAWSVGLRGDTQYF
TRBV6-5	14	-	TRBJ2-7	-	TGTGCCAGCAAGGGGGGCGGGGGTAGCTACGAGCAGTACTTC	CASKGGGGSYEQYF
TRBV6-1	15	TRBD2	TRBJ2-7	-	TGTGCCAGCAGTGAAGCTTTACTAGCGGGAGGCGAGCAGTACTTC	CASSEALLAGGEQYF
TRBV11-2	15	TRBD1	TRBJ2-1	-	TGTGCCAGCAGCTCGAGGGGGACAGGGGACAATGAGCAGTTCTTC	CASSSRGTGDNEQFF
TRBV29-1	14	TRBD1	TRBJ1-6	-	TGCAGCGTCCGGACAGGCATAAATAATTCACCCCTCCACTTT	CSVRTGINNSPLHF
TRBV5-4	19	-	TRBJ1-1	-	TGTGCCAGCAGAACCCTGTCCCAAGCCTATCAGGGCCCCGCGGCTGAAGCTTTCTTT	CASRTLSQAYQGPAAEAFF
TRBV11-2	14	-	TRBJ2-7	-	TGTGCCAGCAGCAAAGACGGTCGCAGGGCGGAGCAGTACTTC	CASSKDGRRAEQYF
TRBV28	13	TRBD1	TRBJ1-5	-	TGTGCCAGCCTCCGACAGGGGAATCAGCCCCAGCATTTT	CASLRQGNQPQHF
TRBV5-6	17	-	TRBJ2-3	-	TGTGCCAGCAGCTTGTTAATCAGGACAACGAGCACAGATACGCAGTATTTT	CASSLLIRTTSTDTQYF
TRBV4-3	15	-	TRBJ1-5	-	TGCGCCAGCAGCCAAGTTCAGTCTAGCAATCAGCCCCAGCATTTT	CASSQVQSSNQPQHF
TRBV7-3	19	TRBD2	TRBJ2-3	-	TGTGCCAGCAGCTTAACGGGACTAGCGGGGAGGGCGGGCACAGATACGCAGTATTTT	CASSLTGLAGRAGTDTQYF
TRBV28	14	TRBD1	TRBJ2-5	-	TGTGCCAGCAGTTTAGGACAGGGGAAGGAGACCCAGTACTTC	CASSLGQGKETQYF
TRBV27	15	-	TRBJ2-7	-	TGTGCCAGCAGTCGCGGACGGATGCTCTCCTACGAGCAGTACTTC	CASSRGRMLSYEQYF
TRBV7-8	15	TRBD1	TRBJ1-1	-	TGTGCCAGCAGCGCAACTCGGACAGGGAACACTGAAGCTTTCTTT	CASSATRTGNTEAFF
TRBV6-5	16	-	TRBJ1-5	-	TGTGCCAGCAGTTCAGACAGGTTGGGTGCCCGGCAGCCCCAGCATTTT	CASSSDRLGARQPQHF
TRBV19	16	TRBD1	TRBJ1-5	-	TGTGCCAGTAGTTCCCAGGGGGCGCAGGTCGGTCAGCCCCAGCATTTT	CASSSQGAQVGQPQHF
TRBV29-1	14	-	TRBJ2-5	-	TGCAGCGTTGAAGAGGGGCTAGTCCAAGAGACCCAGTACTTC	CSVEEGLVQETQYF
TRBV25-1	14	-	TRBJ2-7	-	TGTGCCAGCAGTGACCCTCAGGGGAGCGACGAGCAGTACTTC	CASSDPQGSDEQYF
TRBV27	13	-	TRBJ1-2	-	TGTGCCAGCAGTGTCCAGGGTACCTATGGCTACACCTTC	CASSVQGTYGYTF
TRBV6-1	15	-	TRBJ2-3	-	TGTGCCAGCAGTGTTGGGCTGGTTTACACAGATACGCAGTATTTT	CASSVGLVYTDTQYF
TRBV2	13	TRBD2	TRBJ2-7	-	TGTGCCAGCGGTGGCGGGGGATCCTACGAGCAGTACTTC	CASGGGGSYEQYF
TRBV6-6	14	-	TRBJ2-7	-	TGTGCCAGCACCAATCTCGGCAGGGCCTACGAGCAGTACTTC	CASTNLGRAYEQYF
TRBV5-1	15	-	TRBJ1-4	-	TGCGCCAGCAGCCCCCTGGCAGGACGAGGTGAAAAACTGTTTTTT	CASSPLAGRGEKLFF
TRBV11-2	17	-	TRBJ2-2	-	TGTGCCAGCAGCCACCTGGGACAACCCAATGGGGCCGGGGAGCTGTTTTTT	CASSHLGQPNGAGELFF
TRBV10-3	15	-	TRBJ1-1	-	TGTGCCATCAGTGACAGCGATCGGGGTGGGGGGTCGGCTTTCTTT	CAISDSDRGGGSAFF
TRBV29-1	14	TRBD2	TRBJ2-3	-	TGCAGCGTTGAAGTCGCGGGAGGGGGATATACGCAGTATTTT	CSVEVAGGGYTQYF
TRBV6-1	13	-	TRBJ1-2	-	TGTGCCAGCAGTGTCAATCCGGGACTTGGCTACACCTTC	CASSVNPGLGYTF
TRBV5-1	14	-	TRBJ2-5	-	TGCGCCAGCAGCTTGGAGCAGCAACAAGAGACCCAGTACTTC	CASSLEQQQETQYF
TRBV6-5	15	TRBD2	TRBJ2-2	-	TGTGCCAGCAGTTACTCGACTAGCAGCACCGGGGAGCTGTTTTTT	CASSYSTSSTGELFF
TRBV5-1	14	-	TRBJ2-5	-	TGCGCCAGCAGCTTGGGGCTAGGGAGGGAGACCCAGTACTTC	CASSLGLGRETQYF
TRBV28	16	-	TRBJ1-6	-	TGTGCCAGCAGTTTGGGACCCCGGCCGGATAATTCACCCCTCCACTTT	CASSLGPRPDNSPLHF
TRBV19	15	-	TRBJ1-5	once	TGTGCCAGTACCTCGGGACGGCTTCCTCCTTCAGCCCAGCATTTT	CASTSGRLPPSAQHF
TRBV5-1	15	-	TRBJ1-3	-	TGCGCCAGCAGCCTTTTCTCCGGGGGTGGAAACACCATATATTTT	CASSLFSGGGNTIYF
TRBV5-6	14	TRBD1	TRBJ2-7	-	TGTGCCAGCAGCTGGTACGGACAGGACTACGAGCAGTACTTC	CASSWYGQDYEQYF
TRBV27	13	-	TRBJ2-2	-	TGTGCCAGCAGTTTTGGGGGCACCGGGGAGCTGTTTTTT	CASSFGGTGELFF
TRBV12-2	15	-	TRBJ2-7	-	TGTGCAAGTCGCTTATCGGCTGCGGACAGAACCGAGCAGTACTTC	CASRLSAADRTEQYF
TRBV5-1	15	TRBD2	TRBJ2-1	few	TGCGCCAGCAGCTTGGGGACTAGCGGGAGCGATGAGCAGTTCTTC	CASSLGTSGSDEQFF
TRBV19	15	TRBD1	TRBJ1-2	-	TGTGCCAGTAGTATAGCCGGGACAGGGGACTATGGCTACACCTTC	CASSIAGTGDYGYTF
TRBV6-4	16	TRBD2	TRBJ2-1	-	TGTGCCAGCAGTGCATCTCGGACTAGCGGGATGAATGAGCAGTTCTTC	CASSASRTSGMNEQFF
TRBV28	15	-	TRBJ1-1	-	TGTGCCAGCAGCCCGCGCTATAGACAGGACACTGAAGCTTTCTTT	CASSPRYRQDTEAFF